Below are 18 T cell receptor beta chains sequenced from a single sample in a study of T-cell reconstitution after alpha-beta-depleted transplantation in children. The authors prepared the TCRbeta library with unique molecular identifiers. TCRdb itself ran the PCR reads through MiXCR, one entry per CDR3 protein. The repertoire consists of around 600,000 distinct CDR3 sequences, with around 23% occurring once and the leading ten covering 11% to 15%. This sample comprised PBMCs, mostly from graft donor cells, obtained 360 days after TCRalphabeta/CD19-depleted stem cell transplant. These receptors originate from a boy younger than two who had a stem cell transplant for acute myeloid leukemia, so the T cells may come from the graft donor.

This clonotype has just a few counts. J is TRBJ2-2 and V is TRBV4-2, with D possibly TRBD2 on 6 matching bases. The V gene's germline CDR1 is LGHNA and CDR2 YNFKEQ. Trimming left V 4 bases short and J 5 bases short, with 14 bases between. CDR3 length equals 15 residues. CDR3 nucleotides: TGTGCCAGCAGCCCGGGAGAGGCGGAGACCGGGGAGCTGTTTTTT. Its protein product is CASSPGEAETGELFF.

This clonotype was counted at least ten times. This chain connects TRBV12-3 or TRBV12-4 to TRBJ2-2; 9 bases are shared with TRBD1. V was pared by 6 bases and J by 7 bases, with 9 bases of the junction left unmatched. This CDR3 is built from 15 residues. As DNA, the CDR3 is TGTGCCAGCAGACTACAACAGGGGGCGGGCGGGGAGCTGTTTTTT. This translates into CASRLQQGAGGELFF.

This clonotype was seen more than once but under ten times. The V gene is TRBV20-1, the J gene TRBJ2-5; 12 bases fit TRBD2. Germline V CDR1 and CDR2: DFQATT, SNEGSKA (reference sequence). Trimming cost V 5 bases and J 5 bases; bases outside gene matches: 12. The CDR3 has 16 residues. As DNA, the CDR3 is TGCAGTGCTGGAACTCAACTAGCGGGGGGTCTGGAGACCCAGTACTTC. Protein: CSAGTQLAGGLETQYF.

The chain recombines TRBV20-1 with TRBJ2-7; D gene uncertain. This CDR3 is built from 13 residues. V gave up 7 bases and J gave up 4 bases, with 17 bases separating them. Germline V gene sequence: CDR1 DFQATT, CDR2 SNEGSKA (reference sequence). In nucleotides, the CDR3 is TGCAGTGTGAGCCCCCCGACGAAATACGAGCAGTACTTC. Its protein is CSVSPPTKYEQYF.

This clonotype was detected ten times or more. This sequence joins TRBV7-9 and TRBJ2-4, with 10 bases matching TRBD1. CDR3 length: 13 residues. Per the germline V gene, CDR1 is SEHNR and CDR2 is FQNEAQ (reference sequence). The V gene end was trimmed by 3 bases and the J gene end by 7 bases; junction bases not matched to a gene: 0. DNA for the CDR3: TGTGCCAGCAGCTTGGGACAGGGGAACATTCAGTACTTC. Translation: CASSLGQGNIQYF.

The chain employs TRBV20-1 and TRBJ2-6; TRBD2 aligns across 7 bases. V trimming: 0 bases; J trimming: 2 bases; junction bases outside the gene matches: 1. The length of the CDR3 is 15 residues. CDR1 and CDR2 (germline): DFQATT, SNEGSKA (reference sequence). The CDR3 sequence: CSARDGTTGANVLTF. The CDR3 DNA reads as TGCAGTGCTAGAGATGGGACTACTGGGGCCAACGTCCTGACTTTC.

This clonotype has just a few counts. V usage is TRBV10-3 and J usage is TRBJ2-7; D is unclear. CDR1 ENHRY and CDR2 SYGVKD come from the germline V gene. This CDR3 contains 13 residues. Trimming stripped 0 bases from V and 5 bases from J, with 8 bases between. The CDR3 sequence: CAISESQSNEQYV. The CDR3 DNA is TGTGCCATCAGTGAGTCACAGTCCAACGAGCAGTACGTC.

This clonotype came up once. For the CDR3, the DNA is TGTGCCAGCAGCTTGAGGACAGGGGGGTACAATGAGCAGTTCTTC. This gives the protein CASSLRTGGYNEQFF. This rearrangement joins TRBV7-9 to TRBJ2-1, with 10 nucleotides matching TRBD1. The CDR3 covers 15 residues. The germline gives CDR1 SEHNR, CDR2 FQNEAQ (reference sequence). J was trimmed by 4 bases and V by 3 bases; bases with no gene match: 3. Using reference TRBV7-9 and TRBJ2-1 for the parts outside the CDR3, the full variable domain is DTGVSQNPRHKITKRGQNVTFRCDPISEHNRLYWYRQTLGQGPEFLTYFQNEAQLEKSRLLSDRFSAERPKGSFSTLEIQRTEQGDSAMYLCASSLRTGGYNEQFFGPGTRLTVL.

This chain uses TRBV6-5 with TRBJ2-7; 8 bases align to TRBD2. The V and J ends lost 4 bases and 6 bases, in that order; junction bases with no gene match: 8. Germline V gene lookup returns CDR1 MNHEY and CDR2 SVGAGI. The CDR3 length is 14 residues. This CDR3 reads CASSLSGTSFEQYF. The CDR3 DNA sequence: TGTGCCAGCAGTTTATCCGGGACTAGTTTCGAGCAGTACTTC.

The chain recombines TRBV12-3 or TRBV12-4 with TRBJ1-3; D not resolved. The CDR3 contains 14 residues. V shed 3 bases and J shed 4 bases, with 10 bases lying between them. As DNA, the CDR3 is TGTGCCAGCAGTTTCCGGGGTAGAGGAAACACCATATATTTT. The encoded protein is CASSFRGRGNTIYF.

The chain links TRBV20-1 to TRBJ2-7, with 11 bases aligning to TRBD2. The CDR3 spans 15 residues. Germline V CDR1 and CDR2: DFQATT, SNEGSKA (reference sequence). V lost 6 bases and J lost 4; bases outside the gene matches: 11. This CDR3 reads CSARGLAAYPYEQYV. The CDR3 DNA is TGCAGTGCCAGGGGACTAGCGGCGTACCCTTACGAGCAGTACGTC.

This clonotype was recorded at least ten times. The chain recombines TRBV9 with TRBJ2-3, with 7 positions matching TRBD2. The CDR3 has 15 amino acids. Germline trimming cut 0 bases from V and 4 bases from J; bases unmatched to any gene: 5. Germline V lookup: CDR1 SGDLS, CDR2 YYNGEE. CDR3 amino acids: CASSVERGLADTQYF. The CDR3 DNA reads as TGTGCCAGCAGCGTAGAGCGGGGTTTGGCAGATACGCAGTATTTT.

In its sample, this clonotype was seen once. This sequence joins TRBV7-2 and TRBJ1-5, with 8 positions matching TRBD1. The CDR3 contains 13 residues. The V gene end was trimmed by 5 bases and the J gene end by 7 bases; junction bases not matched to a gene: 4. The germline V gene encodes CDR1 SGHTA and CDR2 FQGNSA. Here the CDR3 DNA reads TGTGCCAGCAGCGAGGACAGGGAGCAGCCCCAGCATTTT. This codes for CASSEDREQPQHF.

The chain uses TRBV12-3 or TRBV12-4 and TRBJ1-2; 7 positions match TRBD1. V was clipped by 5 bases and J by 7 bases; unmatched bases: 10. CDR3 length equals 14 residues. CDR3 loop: CASSADRDLFGYTF. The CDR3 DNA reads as TGTGCCAGCAGTGCAGACAGGGACTTGTTTGGCTACACCTTC.

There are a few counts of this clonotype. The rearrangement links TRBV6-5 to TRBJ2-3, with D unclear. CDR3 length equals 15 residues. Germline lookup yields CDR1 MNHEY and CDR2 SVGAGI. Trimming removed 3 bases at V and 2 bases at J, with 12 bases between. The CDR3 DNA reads TGTGCCAGCAGTTATTGGTCTCCTCTCACAGATACGCAGTATTTT. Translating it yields CASSYWSPLTDTQYF.

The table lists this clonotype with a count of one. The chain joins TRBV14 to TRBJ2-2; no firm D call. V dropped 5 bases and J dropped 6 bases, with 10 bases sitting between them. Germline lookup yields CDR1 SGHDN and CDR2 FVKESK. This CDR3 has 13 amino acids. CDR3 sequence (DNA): TGTGCCAGCAGCTCTACAAGAGCCGGGGAGCTGTTTTTT. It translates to CASSSTRAGELFF.

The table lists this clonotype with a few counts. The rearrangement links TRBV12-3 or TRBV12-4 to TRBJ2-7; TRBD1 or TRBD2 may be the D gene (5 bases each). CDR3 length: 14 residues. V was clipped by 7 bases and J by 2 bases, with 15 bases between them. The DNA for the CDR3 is TGTGCCAGCACTGCCCAACGGGGACCCTACGAGCAGTACTTC. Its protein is CASTAQRGPYEQYF.

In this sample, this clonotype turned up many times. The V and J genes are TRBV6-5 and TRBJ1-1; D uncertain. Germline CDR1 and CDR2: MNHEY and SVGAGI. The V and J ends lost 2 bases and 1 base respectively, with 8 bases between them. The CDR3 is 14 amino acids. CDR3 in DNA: TGTGCCAGCAGTTACGGAGGGCCGAACACTGAAGCTTTCTTT. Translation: CASSYGGPNTEAFF.